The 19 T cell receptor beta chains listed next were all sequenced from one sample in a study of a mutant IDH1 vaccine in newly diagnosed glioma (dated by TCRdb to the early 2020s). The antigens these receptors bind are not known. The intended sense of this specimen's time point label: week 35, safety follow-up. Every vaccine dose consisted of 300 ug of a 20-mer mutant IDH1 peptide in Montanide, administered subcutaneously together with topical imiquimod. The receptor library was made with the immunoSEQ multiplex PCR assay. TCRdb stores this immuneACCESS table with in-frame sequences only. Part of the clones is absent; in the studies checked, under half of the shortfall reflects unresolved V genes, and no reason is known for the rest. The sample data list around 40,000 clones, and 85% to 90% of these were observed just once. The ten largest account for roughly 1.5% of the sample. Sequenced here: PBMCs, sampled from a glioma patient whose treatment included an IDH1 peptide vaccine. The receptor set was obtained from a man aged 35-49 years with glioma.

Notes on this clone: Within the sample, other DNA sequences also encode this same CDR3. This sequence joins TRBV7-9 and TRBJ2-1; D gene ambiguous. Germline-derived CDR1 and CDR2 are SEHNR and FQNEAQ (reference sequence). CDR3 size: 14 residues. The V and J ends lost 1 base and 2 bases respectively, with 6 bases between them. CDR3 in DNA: TGTGCCAGCAGCTTAGAGGGTCCCTACAATGAGCAGTTCTTC. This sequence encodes CASSLEGPYNEQFF.

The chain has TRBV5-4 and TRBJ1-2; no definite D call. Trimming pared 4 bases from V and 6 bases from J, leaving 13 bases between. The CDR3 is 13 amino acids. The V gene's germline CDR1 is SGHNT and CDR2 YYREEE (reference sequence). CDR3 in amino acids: CASSPMVGHGYTF. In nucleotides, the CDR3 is TGTGCCAGCAGCCCCATGGTCGGGCATGGCTACACCTTC.

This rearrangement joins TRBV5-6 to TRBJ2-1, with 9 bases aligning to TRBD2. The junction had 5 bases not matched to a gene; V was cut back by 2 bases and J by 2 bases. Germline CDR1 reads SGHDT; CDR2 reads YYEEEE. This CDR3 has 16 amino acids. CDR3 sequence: CASSFEGGGAYNEQFF. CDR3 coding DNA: TGTGCCAGCAGCTTTGAAGGCGGGGGGGCCTACAATGAGCAGTTCTTC.

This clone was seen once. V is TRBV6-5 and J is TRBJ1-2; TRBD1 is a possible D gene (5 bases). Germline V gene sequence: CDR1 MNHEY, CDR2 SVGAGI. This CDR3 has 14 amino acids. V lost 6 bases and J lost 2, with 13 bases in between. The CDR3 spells CASRSDGGNYGYTF. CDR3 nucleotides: TGTGCCAGCAGATCTGATGGGGGAAACTATGGCTACACCTTC.

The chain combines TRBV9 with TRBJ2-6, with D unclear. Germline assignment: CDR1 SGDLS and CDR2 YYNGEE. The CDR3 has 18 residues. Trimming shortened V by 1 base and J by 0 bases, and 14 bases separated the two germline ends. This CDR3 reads CASSVTLLGPSGANVLTF. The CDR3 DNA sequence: TGTGCCAGCAGCGTAACTCTCTTGGGTCCCTCTGGGGCCAACGTCCTGACTTTC.

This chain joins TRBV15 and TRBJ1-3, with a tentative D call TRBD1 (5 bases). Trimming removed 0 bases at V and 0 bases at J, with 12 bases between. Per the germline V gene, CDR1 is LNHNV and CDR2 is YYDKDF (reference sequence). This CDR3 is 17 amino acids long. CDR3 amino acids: CATSRDRQGFSGNTIYF. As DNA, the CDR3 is TGTGCCACCAGCAGAGATAGGCAGGGCTTCTCTGGAAACACCATATATTTT.

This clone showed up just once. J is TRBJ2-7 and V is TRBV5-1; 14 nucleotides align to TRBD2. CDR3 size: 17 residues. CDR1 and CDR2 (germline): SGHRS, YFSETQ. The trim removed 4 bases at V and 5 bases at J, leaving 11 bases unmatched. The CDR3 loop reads CASSEGLAGGSEDEQYF. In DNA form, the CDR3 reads TGCGCCAGCAGCGAAGGACTAGCGGGAGGATCTGAGGACGAGCAGTACTTC.

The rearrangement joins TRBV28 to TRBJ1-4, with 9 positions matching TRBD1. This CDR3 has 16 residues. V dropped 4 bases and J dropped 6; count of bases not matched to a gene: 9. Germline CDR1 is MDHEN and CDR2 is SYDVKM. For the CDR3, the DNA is TGTGCCAGCAGTTCCGGGACAGGGCTCCTTCATGAAAAACTGTTTTTT. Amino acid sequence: CASSSGTGLLHEKLFF.

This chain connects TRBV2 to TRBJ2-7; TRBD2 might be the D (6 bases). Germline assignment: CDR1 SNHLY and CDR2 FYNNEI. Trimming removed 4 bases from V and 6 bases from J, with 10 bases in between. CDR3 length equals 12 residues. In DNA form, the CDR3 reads TGTGCCAGCAGTGTGCAGGGAGGCGAGCAGTACGTC. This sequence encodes CASSVQGGEQYV.

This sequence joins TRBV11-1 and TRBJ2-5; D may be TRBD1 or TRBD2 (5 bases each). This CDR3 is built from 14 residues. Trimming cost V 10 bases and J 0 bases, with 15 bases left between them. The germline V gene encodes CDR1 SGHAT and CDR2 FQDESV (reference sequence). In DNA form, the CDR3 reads TGTGCCACCGGGGTGGGACGGAACCAAGAGACCCAGTACTTC. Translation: CATGVGRNQETQYF.

The CDR3 is CASSPQSGDNQPQHF. Here the CDR3 DNA reads TGCGCCAGCAGCCCCCAGTCGGGGGATAATCAGCCCCAGCATTTT. The chain joins TRBV5-1 to TRBJ1-5; a possible D gene is TRBD1 (5 bases). This CDR3 is 15 amino acids long. From germline, CDR1 is SGHRS and CDR2 YFSETQ. The V end lost 4 bases, the J end lost 4 bases, and 15 bases lay between the germline ends. Based on the CDR3 plus reference TRBV5-1 and TRBJ1-5, the full variable domain is KAGVTQTPRYLIKTRGQQVTLSCSPISGHRSVSWYQQTPGQGLQFLFEYFSETQRNKGNFPGRFSGRQFSNSRSEMNVSTLELGDSALYLCASSPQSGDNQPQHFGDGTRLSIL.

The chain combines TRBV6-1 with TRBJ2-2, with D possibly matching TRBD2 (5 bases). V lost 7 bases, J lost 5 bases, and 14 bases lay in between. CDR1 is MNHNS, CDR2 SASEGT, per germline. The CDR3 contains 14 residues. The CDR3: CASIRTPKTGELFF. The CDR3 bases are TGTGCCAGCATACGGACTCCTAAAACCGGGGAGCTGTTTTTT.

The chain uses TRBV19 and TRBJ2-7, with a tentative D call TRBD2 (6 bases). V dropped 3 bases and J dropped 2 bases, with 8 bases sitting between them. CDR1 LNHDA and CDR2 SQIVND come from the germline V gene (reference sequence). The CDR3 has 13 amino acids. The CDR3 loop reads CASSIPGAYEQYF. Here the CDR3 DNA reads TGTGCCAGTAGTATCCCGGGGGCCTACGAGCAGTACTTC.

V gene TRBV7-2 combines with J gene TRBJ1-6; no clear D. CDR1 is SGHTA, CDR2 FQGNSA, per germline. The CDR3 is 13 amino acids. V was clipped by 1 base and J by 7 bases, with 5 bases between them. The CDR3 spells CASSLVRNSPLHF. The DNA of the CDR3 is TGTGCCAGCAGCTTAGTAAGGAATTCACCCCTCCACTTT.

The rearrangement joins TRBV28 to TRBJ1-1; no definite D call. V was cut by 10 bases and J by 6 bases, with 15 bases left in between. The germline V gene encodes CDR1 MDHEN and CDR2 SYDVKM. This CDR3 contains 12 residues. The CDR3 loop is CAIGVGSPEAFF. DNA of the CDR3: TGTGCCATCGGGGTGGGTTCGCCTGAAGCTTTCTTT.

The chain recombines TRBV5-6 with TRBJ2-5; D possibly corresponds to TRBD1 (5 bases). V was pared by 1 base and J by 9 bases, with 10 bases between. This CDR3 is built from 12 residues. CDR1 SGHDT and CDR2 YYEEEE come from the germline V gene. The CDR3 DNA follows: TGTGCCAGCAGCTTGAAGGGGTGGGCCCAGTACTTC. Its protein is CASSLKGWAQYF. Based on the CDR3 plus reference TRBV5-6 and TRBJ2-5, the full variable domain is DAGVTQSPTHLIKTRGQQVTLRCSPKSGHDTVSWYQQALGQGPQFIFQYYEEEERQRGNFPDRFSGHQFPNYSSELNVNALLLGDSALYLCASSLKGWAQYFGPGTRLLVL.

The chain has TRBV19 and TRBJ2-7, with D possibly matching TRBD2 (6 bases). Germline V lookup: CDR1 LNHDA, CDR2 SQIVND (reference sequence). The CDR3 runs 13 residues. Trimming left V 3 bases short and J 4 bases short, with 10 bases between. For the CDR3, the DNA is TGTGCCAGTAGTATGGGACTGACGTACGAGCAGTACTTC. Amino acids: CASSMGLTYEQYF.

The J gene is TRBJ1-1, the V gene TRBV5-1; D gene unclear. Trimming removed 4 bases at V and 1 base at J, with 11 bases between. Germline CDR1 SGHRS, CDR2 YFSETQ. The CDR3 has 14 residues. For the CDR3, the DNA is TGCGCCAGCAGCCCGGACGCCCAGAACACTGAAGCTTTCTTT. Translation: CASSPDAQNTEAFF.

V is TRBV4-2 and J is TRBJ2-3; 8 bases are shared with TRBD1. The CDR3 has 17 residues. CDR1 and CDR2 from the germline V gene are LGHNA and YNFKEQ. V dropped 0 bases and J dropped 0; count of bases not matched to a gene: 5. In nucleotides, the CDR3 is TGTGCCAGCAGCCAAGAAGAGGACAGGGAAAGCACAGATACGCAGTATTTT. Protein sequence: CASSQEEDRESTDTQYF.